The rows below give T cell receptor beta chains drawn from one sample of a study of OX40 agonist ivuxolimab in advanced cancers. The table came from immunoSEQ multiplex PCR; TCRdb's copy has only in-frame clones and leaves some out. The repertoire includes under 70,000 clones, 86% of them detected once, and roughly an eighth sits in the top ten. The specimen was CD4+ or CD8+ T cells sorted from blood, collected in a trial of the OX40 agonist ivuxolimab. The receptors come from an adult with an advanced solid tumor such as melanoma, head and neck, liver or kidney cancer. Each CDR3 is given with its conserved first and last residue. A D gene is named only where the DNA matches it firmly. Clone size is shown for a subset of rows, as once, few, many or a class of expanded clone.

- | TRBJ2-7 | TRBV6-5 | - | TGTGCCACCCGGGACTCCTACGAGCAGTACTTC | CATRDSYEQYF
TRBD1 | TRBJ1-5 | TRBV6-5 | few | TGTGCCAGCAGTTTCGGGACAGGGGGCGATCAGCCCCAGCATTTT | CASSFGTGGDQPQHF
- | TRBJ1-1 | TRBV7-6 | - | TGTGCCAGCAGCCGAGGAGGGGAATGGGTAAACACTGAAGCTTTCTTT | CASSRGGEWVNTEAFF
- | TRBJ2-6 | TRBV6-5 | - | TGTGCCAGCAGCCTCTCTGGGGCCAACGTCCTGACTTTC | CASSLSGANVLTF
- | TRBJ1-2 | TRBV19 | - | TGTGCCAGTACCGTGAGGGGCCGACCAGATGGCTACACCTTC | CASTVRGRPDGYTF
- | TRBJ2-2 | TRBV27 | - | TGTGCCAGCAGCCGGGCCCTGAACACCGGGGAGCTGTTTTTT | CASSRALNTGELFF
- | TRBJ2-7 | TRBV4-3 | - | TGCGCCAGCAGCCAAGATCGAAATGCAGGCTACGAGCAGTACTTC | CASSQDRNAGYEQYF
TRBD1 | TRBJ2-5 | TRBV5-6 | - | TGTGCCAGCAGCCCGGGTTGGACAGGGGGAAAAGAGACCCAGTACTTC | CASSPGWTGGKETQYF
- | TRBJ1-1 | TRBV5-6 | - | TGTGCCAGCAGCTTGGCGGACTCCCCTTGGGGCACTGAAGCTTTCTTT | CASSLADSPWGTEAFF
- | TRBJ1-1 | TRBV28 | - | TGTGCCAGCAGCCAGGGACACACGTTTGAAGAAGCTTTCTTT | CASSQGHTFEEAFF
TRBD1 | TRBJ1-3 | TRBV25-1 | - | TGTGCCAGCAGTGAATTGGGGACAGACCCCTCGGGAAACACCATATATTTT | CASSELGTDPSGNTIYF
TRBD2 | TRBJ2-7 | TRBV18 | - | TGTGCCAGCTCACCACCGGGCGGGGGGGAATACTACGAGCAGTACTTC | CASSPPGGGEYYEQYF
- | TRBJ2-2 | TRBV13 | - | TGTGCCAGCAGCGAAGACACCTACGCCGGGGAGCTGTTTTTT | CASSEDTYAGELFF
- | TRBJ2-3 | TRBV7-9 | - | TGTGCCAGCAGCCTTGGGGGCGAGGGAATTAGCACAGATACGCAGTATTTT | CASSLGGEGISTDTQYF
TRBD1 | TRBJ1-4 | TRBV13 | - | TGTGCCAGCAGCTCTGGACAGGGGCGTGGTGAAAAACTGTTTTTT | CASSSGQGRGEKLFF
- | TRBJ1-5 | TRBV7-8 | once | TGTGCCAGCAGCTTATTTGTTAGGGGGGCTAATCAGCCCCAGCATTTT | CASSLFVRGANQPQHF
- | TRBJ1-1 | TRBV6-5 | once | TGTGCCAGCAGACAGCCATCCACAGGGATCACTGAAGCTTTCTTT | CASRQPSTGITEAFF
TRBD1 | TRBJ1-1 | TRBV5-6 | - | TGTGCCAGCAGCTGGAGGACAGGCAACACTGAAGCTTTCTTT | CASSWRTGNTEAFF
TRBD1 | TRBJ2-1 | TRBV5-1 | - | TGCGCCAGCAGTCCGATCATACGGACAGGGGGCTTCTATGAGCAGTTCTTC | CASSPIIRTGGFYEQFF
- | TRBJ1-4 | TRBV29-1 | - | TGCAGCGGTCACAGGGACATTAATGAAAAACTGTTTTTT | CSGHRDINEKLFF
- | TRBJ2-1 | TRBV27 | - | TGTGCCAGCAGTTCTACCGAAAGTTACAATGAGCAGTTCTTC | CASSSTESYNEQFF
TRBD1 | TRBJ2-3 | TRBV10-1 | - | TGCGCCAGCAGTGAAATCGGGACAGGGGTGGCAGATACGCAGTATTTT | CASSEIGTGVADTQYF
- | TRBJ2-7 | TRBV5-6 | - | TGTGCCAGCAGCTTACTAGGGTCCATGGGCTACGAGCAGTACTTC | CASSLLGSMGYEQYF
- | TRBJ1-2 | TRBV28 | - | TGTGCCAGCAGTTGGCAGACTACTAACTATGGCTACACCTTC | CASSWQTTNYGYTF
- | TRBJ1-1 | TRBV6-5 | once | TGTGCCAGCAGTTACGATGGTTCGGGCGGCGCGACTGAAGCTTTCTTT | CASSYDGSGGATEAFF
- | TRBJ2-5 | TRBV28 | - | TGTGCCAGCAGTCCGACAGGCGGAGAGACCCAGTACTTC | CASSPTGGETQYF
- | TRBJ2-7 | TRBV6-5 | - | TGTGCCAGCACGGCGGGTGGGGGGTACTACGAGCAGTACTTC | CASTAGGGYYEQYF
TRBD1 | TRBJ2-7 | TRBV7-6 | - | TGTGCCAGCAGCTTAACAGGGGACTCCTACGAGCAGTACTTC | CASSLTGDSYEQYF
- | TRBJ2-2 | TRBV9 | few | TGTGCCAGCAGCGCCCCAGGACATATCACCGGGGAGCTGTTTTTT | CASSAPGHITGELFF
TRBD1 | TRBJ1-3 | TRBV7-9 | - | TGTGCCAGCAGCACGCCGGGACAGGGGTTTTCTGGAAACACCATATATTTT | CASSTPGQGFSGNTIYF
- | TRBJ1-5 | TRBV7-9 | - | TGTGCCAGCAGCTTAGATGGGGGGGGGAGCAATCAGCCCCAGCATTTT | CASSLDGGGSNQPQHF
- | TRBJ2-7 | TRBV6-4 | - | TGTGCCAGCAGTGCCCAGTGGGGCCCGGGCTACGAGCAGTACTTC | CASSAQWGPGYEQYF
TRBD2 | TRBJ2-3 | TRBV27 | - | TGTGCCAGCTGTCAACTAGCGGGGGGGCATGATACGCAGTATTTT | CASCQLAGGHDTQYF
TRBD2 | TRBJ2-5 | TRBV6-5 | - | TGTGCCAGCAGTTACCTAGCGGGGGGAATCCAAGAGACCCAGTACTTC | CASSYLAGGIQETQYF
- | TRBJ2-7 | TRBV28 | - | TGTGCCAGCAGTCTGACGGCAGGGCTCCCCTACGAGCAGTACTTC | CASSLTAGLPYEQYF